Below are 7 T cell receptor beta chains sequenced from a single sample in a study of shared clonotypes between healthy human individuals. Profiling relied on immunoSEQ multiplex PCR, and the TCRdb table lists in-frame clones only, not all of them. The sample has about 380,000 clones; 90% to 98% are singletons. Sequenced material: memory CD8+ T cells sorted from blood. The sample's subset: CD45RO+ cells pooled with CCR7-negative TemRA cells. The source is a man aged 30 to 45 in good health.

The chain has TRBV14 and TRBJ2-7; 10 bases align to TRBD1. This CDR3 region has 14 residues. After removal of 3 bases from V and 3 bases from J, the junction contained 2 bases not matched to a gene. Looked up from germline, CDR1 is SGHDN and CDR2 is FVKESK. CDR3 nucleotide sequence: TGTGCCAGCAGCCATGGGACAGGGGTCTACGAGCAGTACTTC. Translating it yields CASSHGTGVYEQYF.

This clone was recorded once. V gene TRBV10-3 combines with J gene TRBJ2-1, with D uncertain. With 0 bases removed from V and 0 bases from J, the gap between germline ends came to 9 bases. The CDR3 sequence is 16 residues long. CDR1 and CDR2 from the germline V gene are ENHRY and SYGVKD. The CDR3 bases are TGTGCCATCAGTGAGTCTCGGCGGAGCTCCTACAATGAGCAGTTCTTC. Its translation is CAISESRRSSYNEQFF.

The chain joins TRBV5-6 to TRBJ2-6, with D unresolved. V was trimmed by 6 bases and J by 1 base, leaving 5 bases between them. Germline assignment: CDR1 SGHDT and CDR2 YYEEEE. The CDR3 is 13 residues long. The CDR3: CASTRSGANVLTF. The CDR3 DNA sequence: TGTGCCAGCACCCGGTCTGGGGCCAACGTCCTGACTTTC.

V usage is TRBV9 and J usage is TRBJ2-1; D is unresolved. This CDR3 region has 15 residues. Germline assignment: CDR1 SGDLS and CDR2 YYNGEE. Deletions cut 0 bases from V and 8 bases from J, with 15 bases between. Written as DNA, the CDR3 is TGTGCCAGCAGCGTAGCTGGGTCAGGTTCCGATGAGCAGTTCTTC. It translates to CASSVAGSGSDEQFF.

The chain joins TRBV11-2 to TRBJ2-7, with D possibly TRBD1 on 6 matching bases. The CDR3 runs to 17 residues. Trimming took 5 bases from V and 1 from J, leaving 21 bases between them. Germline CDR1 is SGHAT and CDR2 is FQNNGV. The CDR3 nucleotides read TGTGCCAGCAGCCGAGAGACAGGCCGCTTGGGGTCCTACGAGCAGTACTTC. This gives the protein CASSRETGRLGSYEQYF.

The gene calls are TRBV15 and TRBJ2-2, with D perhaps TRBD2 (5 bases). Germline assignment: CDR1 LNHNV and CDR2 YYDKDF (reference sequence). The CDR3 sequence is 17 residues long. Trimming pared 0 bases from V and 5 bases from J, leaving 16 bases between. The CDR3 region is CATSRDQRGKRTGELFF. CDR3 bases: TGTGCCACCAGCAGAGATCAGCGAGGGAAGAGAACCGGGGAGCTGTTTTTT.

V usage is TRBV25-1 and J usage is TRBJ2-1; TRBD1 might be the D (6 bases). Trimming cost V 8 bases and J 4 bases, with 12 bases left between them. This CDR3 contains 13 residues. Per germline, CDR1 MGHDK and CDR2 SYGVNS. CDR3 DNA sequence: TGTGCCAGCTCTATGGGGGCGTACAATGAGCAGTTCTTC. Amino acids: CASSMGAYNEQFF.